The next 11 T cell receptor beta chains were all read from a single sample in a study of cytomegalovirus exposure and HLA in healthy donors. This table comes from immunoSEQ multiplex PCR, and its TCRdb copy is limited to in-frame clones, with some not included. The repertoire holds some 170,000 clones, about 83% seen once, with roughly 1.5% in the top ten. Material: PBMCs. These receptors were collected from a woman aged 25 to 39 in good health and CMV-seronegative.

This chain connects TRBV9 to TRBJ1-1; TRBD1 matches 7 bases. CDR1 and CDR2 from the germline V gene are SGDLS and YYNGEE. The CDR3 has 16 residues. V gave up 4 bases and J gave up 4 bases; unmatched junction bases: 13. CDR3 in amino acids: CASSPHTGVGTTEAFF. The CDR3 region has the DNA TGTGCCAGCAGCCCACATACAGGGGTGGGGACCACTGAAGCTTTCTTT.

The chain links TRBV2 to TRBJ1-6, with 7 positions matching TRBD1. After removal of 6 bases from V and 10 bases from J, the junction contained 18 bases not matched to a gene. This CDR3 region has 17 residues. Germline V gene sequence: CDR1 SNHLY, CDR2 FYNNEI. CDR3 sequence reads: CASRDRGGPSTGSPLHF. CDR3 sequence (DNA): TGTGCCAGCAGAGACAGAGGGGGCCCCTCCACTGGCTCACCCCTCCACTTT.

This clone showed up just once. The chain is built from TRBV19 and TRBJ2-5; 7 nucleotides align to TRBD1. The length of the CDR3 is 17 residues. With V trimmed by 1 base and J by 1 base, 9 bases remained unmatched. Germline V gives CDR1 LNHDA, CDR2 SQIVND (reference sequence). As DNA, the CDR3 is TGTGCCAGTAGTATAGCTGTTGATTGGACAGGCCAAGAGACCCAGTACTTC. It encodes CASSIAVDWTGQETQYF.

The chain links TRBV11-3 to TRBJ2-1; D gene uncertain. The CDR3 spans 14 residues. Trimming removed 2 bases at V and 6 bases at J, with 11 bases between. Per germline, CDR1 SGHNT and CDR2 YENEEA. CDR3 amino acids: CASSLSGQINEQFF. The CDR3 nucleotides read TGTGCCAGCAGCTTAAGTGGGCAGATCAATGAGCAGTTCTTC. Supplemented by reference TRBV11-3 and TRBJ2-1, the full variable domain reads EAGVVQSPRYKIIEKKQPVAFWCNPISGHNTLYWYLQNLGQGPELLIRYENEEAVDDSQLPKDRFSAERLKGVDSTLKIQPAELGDSAVYLCASSLSGQINEQFFGPGTRLTVL.

The chain uses TRBV5-1 and TRBJ2-3; 9 positions match TRBD1. The CDR3 extends over 16 amino acids. Germline V gene lookup returns CDR1 SGHRS and CDR2 YFSETQ. V lost 4 bases and J lost 5; bases outside the gene matches: 11. This CDR3 is CASSPGTGLSRDTQYF. In DNA, the CDR3 is TGCGCCAGCAGCCCCGGGACAGGGCTAAGTCGAGATACGCAGTATTTT.

A note on this clone: Sequence at one end of the junction differs from germline and may be a read error. This rearrangement joins TRBV7-7 to TRBJ2-1; D may be TRBD2 (5 bases). The CDR3 loop spans 13 amino acids. Per the germline V gene, CDR1 is SSHAT and CDR2 is FNYEAQ (reference sequence). The CDR3 region is CASSRTSYNEQFF. CDR3 in DNA: TGTGCTAGCAGCCGCACTAGCTACAATGAGCAGTTCTTC.

The J gene is TRBJ1-4, the V gene TRBV5-1; no firm D call. The CDR3 covers 14 residues. V lost 5 bases, J lost 4 bases, and 12 bases lay in between. CDR1 is SGHRS, CDR2 YFSETQ, per germline. CDR3 sequence reads: CASRVGRDNEKLFF. CDR3 nucleotide sequence: TGCGCCAGCAGGGTAGGACGGGATAATGAAAAACTGTTTTTT.

The chain combines TRBV2 with TRBJ2-4, with TRBD2 as a possible D gene (6 bases). The germline CDR1 and CDR2 sequences are SNHLY and FYNNEI. V was cut by 0 bases and J by 11 bases, with 20 bases left in between. The CDR3 is made up of 16 amino acids. The CDR3 loop is CASSEAPKAGSLVQYF. The CDR3, as DNA: TGTGCCAGCAGTGAAGCGCCAAAGGCGGGGTCTTTGGTTCAGTACTTC. The variable domain in full, with the rest retrieved from reference TRBV2 and TRBJ2-4, is EPEVTQTPSHQVTQMGQEVILRCVPISNHLYFYWYRQILGQKVEFLVSFYNNEISEKSEIFDDQFSVERPDGSNFTLKIRSTKLEDSAMYFCASSEAPKAGSLVQYFGAGTRLSVL.

The chain is built from TRBV7-2 and TRBJ2-2, with 13 nucleotides matching TRBD2. This CDR3 contains 16 residues. Trimming took 5 bases from V and 6 from J; bases not matched to a gene: 6. The germline V gene encodes CDR1 SGHTA and CDR2 FQGNSA. The chain's CDR3 is CASSRGLAGAPGELFF. In nucleotides, the CDR3 is TGTGCCAGCAGCCGAGGACTAGCGGGGGCCCCCGGGGAGCTGTTTTTT.

This sequence joins TRBV27 and TRBJ2-1; 9 bases are shared with TRBD2. Trimming took 3 bases from V and 3 from J; bases not matched to a gene: 3. The CDR3 is made up of 15 amino acids. Germline CDR1 MNHEY, CDR2 SMNVEV (reference sequence). In DNA, the CDR3 is TGTGCCAGCAGTTTTGGCGGGGGGGTCTACAATGAGCAGTTCTTC. Protein product: CASSFGGGVYNEQFF.

This clone was seen only once. This chain joins TRBV5-1 and TRBJ2-7; D may be TRBD1 (6 bases). CDR3 length equals 16 residues. The V gene's germline CDR1 is SGHRS and CDR2 YFSETQ. V was trimmed by 3 bases and J by 0 bases, leaving 16 bases between them. DNA of the CDR3: TGCGCCAGCAGCTCCGCTAGGGAAGGGGGCTCCTACGAGCAGTACTTC. It codes for CASSSAREGGSYEQYF.